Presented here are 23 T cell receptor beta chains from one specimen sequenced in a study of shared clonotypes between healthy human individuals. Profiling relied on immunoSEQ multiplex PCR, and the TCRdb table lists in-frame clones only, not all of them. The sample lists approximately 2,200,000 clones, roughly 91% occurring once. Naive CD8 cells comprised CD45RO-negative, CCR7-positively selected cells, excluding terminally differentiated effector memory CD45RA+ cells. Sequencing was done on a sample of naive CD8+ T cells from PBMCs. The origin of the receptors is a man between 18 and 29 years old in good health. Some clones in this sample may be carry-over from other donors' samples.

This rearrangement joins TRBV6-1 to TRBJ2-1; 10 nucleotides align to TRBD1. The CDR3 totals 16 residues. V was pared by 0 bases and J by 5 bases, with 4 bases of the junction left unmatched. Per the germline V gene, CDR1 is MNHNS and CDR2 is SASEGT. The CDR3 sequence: CASSEAWTGGDNEQFF. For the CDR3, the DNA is TGTGCCAGCAGTGAAGCCTGGACAGGGGGGGACAATGAGCAGTTCTTC.

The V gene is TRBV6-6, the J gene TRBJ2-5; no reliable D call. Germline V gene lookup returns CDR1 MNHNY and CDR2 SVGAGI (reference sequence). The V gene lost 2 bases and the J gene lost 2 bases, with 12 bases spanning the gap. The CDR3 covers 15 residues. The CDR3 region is CASSYLPDPQETQYF. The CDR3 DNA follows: TGTGCCAGCAGTTACCTCCCGGACCCTCAAGAGACCCAGTACTTC.

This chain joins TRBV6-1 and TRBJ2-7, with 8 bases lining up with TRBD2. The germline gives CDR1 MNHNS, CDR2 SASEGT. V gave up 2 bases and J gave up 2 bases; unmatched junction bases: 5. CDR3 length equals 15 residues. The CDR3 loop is CASSEIREGPYEQYF. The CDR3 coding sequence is TGTGCCAGCAGTGAAATCCGGGAGGGCCCCTACGAGCAGTACTTC.

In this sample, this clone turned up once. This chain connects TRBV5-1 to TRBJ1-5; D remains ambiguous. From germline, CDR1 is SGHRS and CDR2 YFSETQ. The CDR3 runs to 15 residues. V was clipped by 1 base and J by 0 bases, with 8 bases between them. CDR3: CASSLYFGSNQPQHF. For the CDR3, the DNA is TGCGCCAGCAGCTTGTATTTCGGTAGCAATCAGCCCCAGCATTTT. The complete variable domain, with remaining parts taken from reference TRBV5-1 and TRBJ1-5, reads KAGVTQTPRYLIKTRGQQVTLSCSPISGHRSVSWYQQTPGQGLQFLFEYFSETQRNKGNFPGRFSGRQFSNSRSEMNVSTLELGDSALYLCASSLYFGSNQPQHFGDGTRLSIL.

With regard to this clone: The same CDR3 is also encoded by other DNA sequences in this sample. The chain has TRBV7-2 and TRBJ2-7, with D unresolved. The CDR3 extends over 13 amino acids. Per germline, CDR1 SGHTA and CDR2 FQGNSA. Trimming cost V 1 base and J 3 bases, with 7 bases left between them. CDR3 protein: CASSLGSGYEQYF. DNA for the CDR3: TGTGCCAGCAGCTTAGGTTCAGGCTACGAGCAGTACTTC. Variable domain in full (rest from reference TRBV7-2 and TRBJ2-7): GAGVSQSPSNKVTEKGKDVELRCDPISGHTALYWYRQSLGQGLEFLIYFQGNSAPDKSGLPSDRFSAERTGGSVSTLTIQRTQQEDSAVYLCASSLGSGYEQYFGPGTRLTVT.

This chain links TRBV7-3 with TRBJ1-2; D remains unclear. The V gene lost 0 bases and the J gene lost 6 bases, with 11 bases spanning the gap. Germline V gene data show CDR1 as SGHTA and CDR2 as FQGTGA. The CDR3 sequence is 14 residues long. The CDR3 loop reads CASSLTETRDGYTF. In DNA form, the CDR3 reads TGTGCCAGCAGCTTAACGGAAACTCGGGATGGCTACACCTTC.

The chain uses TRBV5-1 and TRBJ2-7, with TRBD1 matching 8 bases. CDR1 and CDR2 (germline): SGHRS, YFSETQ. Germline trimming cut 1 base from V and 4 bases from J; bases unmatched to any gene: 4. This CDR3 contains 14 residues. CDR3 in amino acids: CASSLTGGLYEQYF. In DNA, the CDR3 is TGCGCCAGCAGCTTGACAGGGGGTTTGTACGAGCAGTACTTC. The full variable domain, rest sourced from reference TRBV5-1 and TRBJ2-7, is KAGVTQTPRYLIKTRGQQVTLSCSPISGHRSVSWYQQTPGQGLQFLFEYFSETQRNKGNFPGRFSGRQFSNSRSEMNVSTLELGDSALYLCASSLTGGLYEQYFGPGTRLTVT.

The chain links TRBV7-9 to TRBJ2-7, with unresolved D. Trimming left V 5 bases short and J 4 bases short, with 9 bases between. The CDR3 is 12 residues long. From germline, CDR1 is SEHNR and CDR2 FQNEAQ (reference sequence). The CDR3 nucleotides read TGTGCCAGCAGCACTCCGCCTTACGAGCAGTACTTC. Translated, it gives CASSTPPYEQYF. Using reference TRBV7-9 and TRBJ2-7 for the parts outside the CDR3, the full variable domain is DTGVSQNPRHKITKRGQNVTFRCDPISEHNRLYWYRQTLGQGPEFLTYFQNEAQLEKSRLLSDRFSAERPKGSFSTLEIQRTEQGDSAMYLCASSTPPYEQYFGPGTRLTVT.

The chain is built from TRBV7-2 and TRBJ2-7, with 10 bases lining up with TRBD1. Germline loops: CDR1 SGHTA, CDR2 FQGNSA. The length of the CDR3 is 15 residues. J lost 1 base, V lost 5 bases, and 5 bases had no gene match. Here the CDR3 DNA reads TGTGCCAGCAGCGACAGACAGGGGGCTTCCTACGAGCAGTACTTC. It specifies CASSDRQGASYEQYF.

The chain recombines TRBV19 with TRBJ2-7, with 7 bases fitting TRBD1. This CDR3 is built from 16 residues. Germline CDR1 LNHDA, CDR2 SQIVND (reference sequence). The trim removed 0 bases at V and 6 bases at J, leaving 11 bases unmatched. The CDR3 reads CASSIDFRTGRVEQYF. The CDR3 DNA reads TGTGCCAGTAGTATAGACTTTAGGACAGGACGAGTCGAGCAGTACTTC.

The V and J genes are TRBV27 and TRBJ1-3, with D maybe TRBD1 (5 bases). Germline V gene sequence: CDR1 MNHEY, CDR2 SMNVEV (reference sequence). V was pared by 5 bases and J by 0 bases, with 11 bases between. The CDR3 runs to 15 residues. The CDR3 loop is CASSPVGVSGNTIYF. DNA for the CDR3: TGTGCCAGCAGTCCCGTAGGGGTCTCTGGAAACACCATATATTTT.

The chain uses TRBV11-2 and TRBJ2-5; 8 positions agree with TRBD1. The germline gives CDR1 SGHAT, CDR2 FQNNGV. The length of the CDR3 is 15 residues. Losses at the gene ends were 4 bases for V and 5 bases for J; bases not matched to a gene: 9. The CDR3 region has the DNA TGTGCCAGCAGCTCGAGACAGGGGAACGGGGAGACCCAGTACTTC. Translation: CASSSRQGNGETQYF.

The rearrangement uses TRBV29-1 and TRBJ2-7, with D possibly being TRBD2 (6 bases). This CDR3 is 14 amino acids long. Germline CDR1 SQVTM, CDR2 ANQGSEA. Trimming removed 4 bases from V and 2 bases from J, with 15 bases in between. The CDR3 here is CSVAVGGATYEQYF. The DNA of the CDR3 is TGCAGCGTTGCAGTTGGCGGGGCTACCTACGAGCAGTACTTC.

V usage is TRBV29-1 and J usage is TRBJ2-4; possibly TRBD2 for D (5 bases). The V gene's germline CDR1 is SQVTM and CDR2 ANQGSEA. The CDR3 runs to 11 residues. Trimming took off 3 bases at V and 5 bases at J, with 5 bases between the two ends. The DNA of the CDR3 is TGCAGCGTTGAGAGGGAAAACATTCAGTACTTC. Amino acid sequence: CSVERENIQYF. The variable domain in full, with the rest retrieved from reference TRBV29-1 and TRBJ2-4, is SAVISQKPSRDICQRGTSLTIQCQVDSQVTMMFWYRQQPGQSLTLIATANQGSEATYESGFVIDKFPISRPNLTFSTLTVSNMSPEDSSIYLCSVERENIQYFGAGTRLSVL.

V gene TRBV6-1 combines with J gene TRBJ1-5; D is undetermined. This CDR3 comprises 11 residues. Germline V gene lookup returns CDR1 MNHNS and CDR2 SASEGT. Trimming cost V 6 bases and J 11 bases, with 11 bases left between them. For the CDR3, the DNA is TGTGCCAGCAGGACTGGACTGACCCAGCATTTT. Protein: CASRTGLTQHF.

The CDR3 protein is CASSLSSSGKLFF. The CDR3 DNA reads as TGTGCCAGCAGCCTCTCGTCCTCGGGAAAACTGTTTTTT. The rearrangement uses TRBV9 and TRBJ1-4; D is unresolved. Germline V gene sequence: CDR1 SGDLS, CDR2 YYNGEE. There are 13 residues in the CDR3. V lost 4 bases, J lost 10 bases, and 14 bases lay in between.

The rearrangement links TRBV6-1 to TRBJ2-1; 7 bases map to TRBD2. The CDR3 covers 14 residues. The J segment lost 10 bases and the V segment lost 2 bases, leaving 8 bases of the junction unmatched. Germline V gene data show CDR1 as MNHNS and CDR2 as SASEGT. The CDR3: CASSELGRGPEQFF. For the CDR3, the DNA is TGTGCCAGCAGTGAACTGGGGAGGGGCCCGGAGCAGTTCTTC.

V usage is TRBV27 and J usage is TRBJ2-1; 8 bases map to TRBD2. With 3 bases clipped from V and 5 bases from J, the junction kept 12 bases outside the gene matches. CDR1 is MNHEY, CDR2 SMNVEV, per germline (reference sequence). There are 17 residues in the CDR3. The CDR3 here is CASSFLVLAGRDNEQFF. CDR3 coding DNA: TGTGCCAGCAGTTTTTTAGTGTTAGCGGGACGAGACAATGAGCAGTTCTTC.

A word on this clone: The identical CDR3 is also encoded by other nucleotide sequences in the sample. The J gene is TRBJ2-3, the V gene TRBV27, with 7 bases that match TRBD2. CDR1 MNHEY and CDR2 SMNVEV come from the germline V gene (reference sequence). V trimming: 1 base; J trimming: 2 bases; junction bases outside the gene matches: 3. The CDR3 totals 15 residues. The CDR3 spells CASSLFAGVTDTQYF. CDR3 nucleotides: TGTGCCAGCAGTTTATTTGCGGGGGTCACAGATACGCAGTATTTT.

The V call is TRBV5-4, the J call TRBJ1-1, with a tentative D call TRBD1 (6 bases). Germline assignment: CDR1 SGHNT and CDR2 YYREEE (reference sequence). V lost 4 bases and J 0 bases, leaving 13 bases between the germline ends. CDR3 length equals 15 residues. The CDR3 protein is CASSPSGTMNTEAFF. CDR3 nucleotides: TGTGCCAGCAGCCCCTCCGGGACAATGAACACTGAAGCTTTCTTT.

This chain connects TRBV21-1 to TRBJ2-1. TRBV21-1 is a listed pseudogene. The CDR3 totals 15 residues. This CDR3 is CASSKARGDNNEQFF. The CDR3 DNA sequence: TGTGCCAGCAGCAAAGCCCGGGGCGATAACAATGAGCAGTTCTTC.

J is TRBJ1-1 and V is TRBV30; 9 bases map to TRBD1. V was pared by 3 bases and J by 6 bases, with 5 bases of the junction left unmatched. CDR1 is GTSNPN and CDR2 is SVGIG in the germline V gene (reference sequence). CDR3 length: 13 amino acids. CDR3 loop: CAWRTGQGAEAFF. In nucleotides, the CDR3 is TGTGCCTGGAGGACGGGACAGGGCGCTGAAGCTTTCTTT.

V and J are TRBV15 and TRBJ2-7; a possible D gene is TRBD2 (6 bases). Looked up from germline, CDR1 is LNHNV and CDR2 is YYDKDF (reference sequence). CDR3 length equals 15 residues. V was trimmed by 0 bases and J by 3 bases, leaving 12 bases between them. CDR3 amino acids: CATSREGVGGYEQYF. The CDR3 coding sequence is TGTGCCACCAGCAGAGAGGGCGTGGGGGGCTACGAGCAGTACTTC. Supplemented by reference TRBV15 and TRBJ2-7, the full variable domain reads DAMVIQNPRYQVTQFGKPVTLSCSQTLNHNVMYWYQQKSSQAPKLLFHYYDKDFNNEADTPDNFQSRRPNTSFCFLDIRSPGLGDTAMYLCATSREGVGGYEQYFGPGTRLTVT.